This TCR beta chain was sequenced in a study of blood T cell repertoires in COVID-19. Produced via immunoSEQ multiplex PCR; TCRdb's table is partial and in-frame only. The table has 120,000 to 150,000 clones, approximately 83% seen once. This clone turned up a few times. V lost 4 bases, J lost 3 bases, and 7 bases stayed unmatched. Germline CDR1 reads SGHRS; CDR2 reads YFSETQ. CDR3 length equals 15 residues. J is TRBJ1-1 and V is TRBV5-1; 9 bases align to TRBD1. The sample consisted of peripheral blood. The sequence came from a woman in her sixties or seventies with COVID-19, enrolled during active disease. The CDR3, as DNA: TGCGCCAGCAGCCGGCGGACAGGGGACGACACTGAAGCTTTCTTT. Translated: CASSRRTGDDTEAFF.